The clone carrying this TCR beta chain was recorded a few times. Germline V lookup: CDR1 MNHEY, CDR2 SVGAGI. Trimming shortened V by 4 bases and J by 0 bases, and 7 bases separated the two germline ends. This CDR3 is built from 14 residues. The repertoire was sequenced with immunoSEQ multiplex PCR; TCRdb's copy has only in-frame clones and lacks some. The table lists around 190,000 clones, about four fifths of them singletons, with 3% to 3.5% in the top ten. The data are from a study of blood T cell repertoires in COVID-19. The TCR was taken from a woman aged 25 to 39 who had been exposed to COVID-19. V usage is TRBV6-5 and J usage is TRBJ1-3; D unclear. Sequencing input: PBMCs or T cells enriched from blood (not recorded which). CDR3: CASSFASSGNTIYF. CDR3 nucleotides: TGTGCCAGCAGTTTCGCGTCCTCTGGAAACACCATATATTTT.